What follows is one T cell receptor (beta chain) and its context. The PCR contained 60 Vbeta and 13 Jbeta primers. Data came from immunoSEQ multiplex PCR; TCRdb stores just in-frame clones and leaves some out. Of some 150,000 clones listed, roughly 75% were seen once; the top ten hold over 6.5%. The data belong to a study of cytomegalovirus exposure and HLA in healthy donors. With V trimmed by 3 bases and J by 4 bases, 8 bases remained unmatched. Germline V gene sequence: CDR1 SGHVS, CDR2 FQNEAQ. CDR3 size: 16 residues. Sample: PBMCs. The V gene is TRBV7-8, the J gene TRBJ2-7; 11 nucleotides match TRBD1. This clonotype was obtained from a man between 40 and 49 years old in good health and CMV-seropositive. The CDR3 DNA follows: TGTGCCAGCAGCTTTATGAGGACAGGGGGCTTGTACGAGCAGTACTTC. Its protein is CASSFMRTGGLYEQYF.